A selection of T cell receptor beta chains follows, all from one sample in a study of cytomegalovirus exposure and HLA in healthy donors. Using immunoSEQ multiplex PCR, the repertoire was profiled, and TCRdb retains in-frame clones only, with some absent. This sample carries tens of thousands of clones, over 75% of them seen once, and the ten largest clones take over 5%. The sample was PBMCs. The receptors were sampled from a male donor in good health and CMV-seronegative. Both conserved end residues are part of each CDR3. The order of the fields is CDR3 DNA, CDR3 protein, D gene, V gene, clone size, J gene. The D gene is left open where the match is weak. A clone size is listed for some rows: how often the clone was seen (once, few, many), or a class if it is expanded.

TGTGCCAGCAGCTTCCCGGAGTTCGAGCAGTACTTC CASSFPEFEQYF - TRBV7-2 - TRBJ2-7
TGTGCCAGCAGCCAAGACCCCCTGGCTAGCGGTACCTACGAGCAGTACTTC CASSQDPLASGTYEQYF TRBD2 TRBV4-2 few TRBJ2-7
TGTGCCAGCAGGTCTCCGGTGAGCATCGAGCAGTACTTC CASRSPVSIEQYF - TRBV6-5 - TRBJ2-7
TGTGCCAGCAGCGTAGTAGGGAGGGAGGATTCACCCCTCCACTTT CASSVVGREDSPLHF - TRBV9 few TRBJ1-6
TGTGCCAGTAGTATCGACAGGGCCCTCGGCGAGCAGTACTTC CASSIDRALGEQYF TRBD1 TRBV19 - TRBJ2-7
TGTGCCTGGAGAGGGGGACGGGGAGCTAATGAAAAACTGTTTTTT CAWRGGRGANEKLFF - TRBV30 few TRBJ1-4
TGTGCCAGTAGTACGACCGGGACTTCCGTTTACGAGCAGTACTTC CASSTTGTSVYEQYF - TRBV19 once TRBJ2-7
TGTGCCAGCCCTAGACAGCTTTCCTACGAGCAGTACTTC CASPRQLSYEQYF - TRBV6-4 - TRBJ2-7
TGTGCCAGCAGCTTGGGACTAGCGGGGGGGACGACTCGCAATGAGCAGTTCTTC CASSLGLAGGTTRNEQFF TRBD2 TRBV7-9 - TRBJ2-1
TGTGCCTGGAGTGGAGGGAATGAGCAGTTCTTC CAWSGGNEQFF - TRBV30 - TRBJ2-1
TGTGCCAGCAGACCTCAGGGGAGCTCCTATAATTCACCCCTCCACTTT CASRPQGSSYNSPLHF - TRBV7-9 - TRBJ1-6
TGTGCCAGCAGTGAATTGGGGGCAACCTCCTATAATTCACCCCTCCACTTT CASSELGATSYNSPLHF - TRBV2 - TRBJ1-6
TGTGCCAGCTCACCCGGGACAGGGTCTCCAGCTGAAGCTTTCTTT CASSPGTGSPAEAFF TRBD1 TRBV18 few TRBJ1-1
TGTGCCAGCAGCGAGGGGCCCAGGGATCTTAGCACTGAAGCTTTCTTT CASSEGPRDLSTEAFF - TRBV9 - TRBJ1-1
TGTGCCAGCAGCCTCGACACCGGGACAGGGATTCGAGAGACCCAGTACTTC CASSLDTGTGIRETQYF TRBD1 TRBV5-5 - TRBJ2-5
TGTGCCAGCAGCTTGGGCGGCAGGGGGACCTACGAGCAGTACTTC CASSLGGRGTYEQYF TRBD1 TRBV5-4 - TRBJ2-7
TGTGCGGGCAGAGATAAGTTTTATAGCAATCAGCCCCAGCATTTT CAGRDKFYSNQPQHF - TRBV19 - TRBJ1-5
TGTGCCAGCAGCCAAGATTGGGGCCCCGGGGAGCTGTTTTTT CASSQDWGPGELFF - TRBV16 - TRBJ2-2
TGTGCCAGCAGCTCCGGACAGGGCCACTATGGCTACACCTTC CASSSGQGHYGYTF TRBD1 TRBV5-5 - TRBJ1-2
TGTGCCAGCAGTACCCGGACTCAAGCTAACTATGGCTACACCTTC CASSTRTQANYGYTF - TRBV6-5 - TRBJ1-2
TGCGCCAGCAGCCAAGACTGGACCCGAGCTAGCGGGGGGGTTTTCACCGGGGAGCTGTTTTTT CASSQDWTRASGGVFTGELFF TRBD2 TRBV4-3 - TRBJ2-2
TGTGCCTGGAGAACAGGGGGCAGGTATGGCTACACCTTC CAWRTGGRYGYTF TRBD1 TRBV30 - TRBJ1-2
TGTGCCAGCAGCCAGGCCGGGATAGGCTCTGGAAACACCATATATTTT CASSQAGIGSGNTIYF - TRBV28 - TRBJ1-3
TGTGCCAGTAGTCCCCAACGCGGCACTGAAGCTTTCTTT CASSPQRGTEAFF - TRBV19 - TRBJ1-1
TGTGCCATCAGACAGGGAAACGGCTACACCTTC CAIRQGNGYTF - TRBV10-3 - TRBJ1-2
TGTGCCAGCAGCCGTAGCGGGGGGCCCAACAATGAGCAGTTCTTC CASSRSGGPNNEQFF TRBD2 TRBV4-2 - TRBJ2-1
TGTGCCAGCAGCCAACCTTCTCAGGGTGCCGGGGAGCTGTTTTTT CASSQPSQGAGELFF - TRBV4-2 once TRBJ2-2
TGTGCCAGCAGCCAGGTGTTCTCTGGAAACACCATATATTTT CASSQVFSGNTIYF - TRBV9 - TRBJ1-3
TGTGCCAGCACCAACCGACTTTCCGAGCAGTACTTC CASTNRLSEQYF - TRBV2 once TRBJ2-7
TGTGCCAGCAGCGTGGACAGGCGGGGCATTCAGTACTTC CASSVDRRGIQYF - TRBV5-4 - TRBJ2-4
TGCGCCAGCCAACGAAGCGGGGGGCCGTACGAGCAGTACTTC CASQRSGGPYEQYF TRBD2 TRBV5-1 - TRBJ2-7
TGTGCCAGCAGCGTAGGTGTGACAGACGGCTACACCTTC CASSVGVTDGYTF - TRBV9 - TRBJ1-2
TGTGCCAGCTCTCAGACTAGCGGGGGGGACAATGAGCAGTTCTTC CASSQTSGGDNEQFF TRBD2 TRBV18 - TRBJ2-1
TGTGCCAGCTCCCCTTGGGGGGATGCGTCCCAAGAGACCCAGTACTTC CASSPWGDASQETQYF - TRBV18 - TRBJ2-5
TGTGCCAGCAGCGTAGATGTTTACCGGGGGGGGAAAAATGAGCAGTTCTTC CASSVDVYRGGKNEQFF TRBD2 TRBV9 - TRBJ2-1
TGTGCCAGCAGCTTAACGGTTTCGAACACTGAAGCTTTCTTT CASSLTVSNTEAFF - TRBV7-9 - TRBJ1-1
TGTGCCAGCAGTTTGAAGCCGAACACCGGGGAGCTGTTTTTT CASSLKPNTGELFF - TRBV6-5 once TRBJ2-2
TGTGCCAGCAGCCAAGATCGGAGGATAGCCAAAAACAGTCAGTACTTC CASSQDRRIAKNSQYF - TRBV4-2 - TRBJ2-4
TGTGCCAGCAGTCCCCGGGGAAGCAATCAGCCCCAGCATTTT CASSPRGSNQPQHF - TRBV5-6 few TRBJ1-5
TGCGCCAGCGACACAGGGGGGTCCTACAATGAGCAGTTCTTC CASDTGGSYNEQFF TRBD1 TRBV5-1 few TRBJ2-1
TGCGCCAGCAGCCCTGACAGGGAGACTAACTATGGCTACACCTTC CASSPDRETNYGYTF TRBD1 TRBV5-1 - TRBJ1-2
TGTGCCAGCAGCTTAAGTCCCCGCGGGGGGCCCACAGATACGCAGTATTTT CASSLSPRGGPTDTQYF TRBD2 TRBV13 - TRBJ2-3
TGTGCCAGTAGTAAACAGGTTTACTCTGGGGCCAACGTCCTGACTTTC CASSKQVYSGANVLTF - TRBV19 few TRBJ2-6